The T cell receptor beta chain under discussion was sequenced for a study of shared clonotypes between healthy human individuals. Those who donated, Caucasian adults without exception, all lived in Nashville, Tennessee. The V end lost 5 bases, the J end lost 4 bases, and 12 bases lay between the germline ends. The germline V gene has CDR1 LNHDA and CDR2 SQIVND (reference sequence). The CDR3 consists of 13 residues. PCR replicates performed on unsorted PBMC used approximately 300 ng DNA, 25,000 to 35,000 T cell genomes. The method was immunoSEQ multiplex PCR; TCRdb's version includes in-frame clones alone and lacks a portion of them. The table has about half a million clones, 70% to 80% seen once.

The TCR sequence derives from a woman aged 40 to 50 in good health. Some clones in this sample may be carry-over from other donors' samples. The specimen was PBMCs. The chain carries TRBV19 and TRBJ2-7; D gene ambiguous. The CDR3: CASSSGLGYEQYF. CDR3 DNA: TGTGCCAGTAGTTCCGGCTTGGGATACGAGCAGTACTTC.